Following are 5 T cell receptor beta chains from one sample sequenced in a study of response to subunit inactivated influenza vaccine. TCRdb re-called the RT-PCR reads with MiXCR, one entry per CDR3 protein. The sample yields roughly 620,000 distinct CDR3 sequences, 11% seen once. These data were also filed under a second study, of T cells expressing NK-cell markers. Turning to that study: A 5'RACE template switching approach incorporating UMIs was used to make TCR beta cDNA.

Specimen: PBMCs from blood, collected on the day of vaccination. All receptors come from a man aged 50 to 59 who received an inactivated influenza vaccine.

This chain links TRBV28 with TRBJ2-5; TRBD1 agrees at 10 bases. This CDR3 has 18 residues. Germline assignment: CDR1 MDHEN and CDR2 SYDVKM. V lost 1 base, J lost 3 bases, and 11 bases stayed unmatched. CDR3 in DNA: TGTGCCAGCAGTTTATCTGAGGACAGGGGGTCAGTTGAAGAGACCCAGTACTTC. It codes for CASSLSEDRGSVEETQYF.

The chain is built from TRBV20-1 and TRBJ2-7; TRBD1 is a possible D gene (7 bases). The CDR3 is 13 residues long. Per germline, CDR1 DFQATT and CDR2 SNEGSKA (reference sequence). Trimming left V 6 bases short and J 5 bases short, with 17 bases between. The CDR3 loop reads CSARGDRRDEQYF. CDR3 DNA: TGCAGTGCAAGGGGGGACAGACGAGACGAGCAGTACTTC.

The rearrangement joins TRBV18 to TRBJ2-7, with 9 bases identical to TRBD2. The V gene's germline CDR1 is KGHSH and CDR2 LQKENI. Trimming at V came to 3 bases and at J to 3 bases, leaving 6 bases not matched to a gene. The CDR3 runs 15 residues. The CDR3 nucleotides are TGTGCCAGCTCACCGATAGCGGGGGCATTCTACGAGCAGTACTTC. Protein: CASSPIAGAFYEQYF.

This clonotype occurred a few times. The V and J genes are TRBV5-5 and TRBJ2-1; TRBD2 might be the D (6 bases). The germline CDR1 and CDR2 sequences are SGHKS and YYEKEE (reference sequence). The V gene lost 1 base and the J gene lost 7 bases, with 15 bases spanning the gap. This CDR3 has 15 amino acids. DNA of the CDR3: TGTGCCAGCAGCTTGTACGGGGGAGATACGAATGAGCAGTTCTTC. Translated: CASSLYGGDTNEQFF.

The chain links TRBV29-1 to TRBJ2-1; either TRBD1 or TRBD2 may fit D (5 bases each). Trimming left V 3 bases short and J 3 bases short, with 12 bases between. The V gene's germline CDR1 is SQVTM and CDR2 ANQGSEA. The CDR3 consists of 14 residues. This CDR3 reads CSVDLGDVYNEQFF. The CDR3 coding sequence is TGCAGCGTTGACTTAGGGGACGTCTACAATGAGCAGTTCTTC.